The rows below give T cell receptor beta chains drawn from one sample of a study of blood T cell repertoires in COVID-19. The protocol was immunoSEQ multiplex PCR, while the TCRdb copy is restricted to in-frame clones and leaves out a portion. The sample lists some 170,000 clones; roughly 88% were seen once. Sample: PBMCs or T cells enriched from blood (not recorded which). The receptors were sampled from a man aged 45 to 65 who had recovered from COVID-19. Both conserved end residues are part of each CDR3. The D gene is left open where the match is weak. Clone size is not always given. Where it is, it says once, few, many or a class for expanded clones.

j_call d_call clone_size v_call cdr3_nt cdr3_aa
TRBJ1-5 . . TRBV3-1/TRBV3-2 TGTGCCAGCAGCCAAGTTGCAGGGGACAATCAGCCCCAGCATTTT CASSQVAGDNQPQHF
TRBJ1-5 TRBD1 . TRBV6-5 TGTGCCAGCACCAAAAGACAGGGCTTGCAGCCCCAGCATTTT CASTKRQGLQPQHF
TRBJ1-4 . . TRBV4-1 TGCGCCAGCAGCCATCCCACCCCACAGGGCGAAAAACTGTTTTTT CASSHPTPQGEKLFF
TRBJ2-7 TRBD1 . TRBV2 TGTGCCAGCAGAGTCCAGGGGACAGGCCTTAACGAGCAGTACTTC CASRVQGTGLNEQYF
TRBJ1-3 . . TRBV6-5 TGTGCCAGCAGTTCCAACGTACTCTCTGGAAACACCATATATTTT CASSSNVLSGNTIYF
TRBJ2-7 . . TRBV7-2 TGTGCCAGCAGCCCTGACAGATACTCCTACGAGCAGTACTTC CASSPDRYSYEQYF
TRBJ1-5 . . TRBV6-6 TGTGCCAGCAGCCAGGGATCGCCCCAGCATTTT CASSQGSPQHF
TRBJ1-5 . . TRBV6-5 TGTGCCAGCACCCGGAACAGGGATAGCAATCAGCCCCAGCATTTT CASTRNRDSNQPQHF
TRBJ1-3 TRBD1 . TRBV2 TGTGCCAGCAGTGTGGGACAGGTATCTGGAAACACCATATATTTT CASSVGQVSGNTIYF
TRBJ2-1 . . TRBV28 TGTGCCAGCAGTGTTTCTGGGGCAAGCTCCTACAATGAGCAGTTCTTC CASSVSGASSYNEQFF
TRBJ2-5 TRBD2 . TRBV7-9 TGTGCCAGCAGCTTAGCGCGAGGACTAGCGTGGGAGACCCAGTACTTC CASSLARGLAWETQYF
TRBJ1-2 TRBD1 . TRBV19 TGTGCCAGTAGACTCGCCGGGACAGGGTATGGCTACACCTTC CASRLAGTGYGYTF
TRBJ2-5 . . TRBV7-9 TGTGCCAGCAGCCGGATGGGGAGCCAAGAGACCCAGTACTTC CASSRMGSQETQYF
TRBJ1-2 . . TRBV6-2/TRBV6-3 TGTGCCAGCAGTTACTCGGGCAGGGGAAGCTATGGCTACACCTTC CASSYSGRGSYGYTF
TRBJ2-3 TRBD2 once TRBV2 TGTGCCAGCAGTCCGCGGACTAGCGGGGGGGGGAGGTATTTT CASSPRTSGGGRYF
TRBJ2-1 . . TRBV12-3/TRBV12-4 TGTGCCAGCAGTTTAGCGCTTGACAGTGAGCAGTTCTTC CASSLALDSEQFF
TRBJ1-4 . . TRBV6-5 TGTGCCAGCACCACGGGGTTGGAAAAACTGTTTTTT CASTTGLEKLFF
TRBJ1-5 . . TRBV7-3 TGTGCCAGCAGCCTACAGGGAAAGTCTCAGCCCCAGCATTTT CASSLQGKSQPQHF
TRBJ2-7 TRBD1 . TRBV2 TGTGCCACCACCGGGACAGACTCCTACGAGCAGTACTTC CATTGTDSYEQYF
TRBJ2-5 TRBD1 . TRBV10-3 TGTGCCATCAGTGGGACAGGGTTTGAGACCCAGTACTTC CAISGTGFETQYF
TRBJ1-1 . . TRBV3-1/TRBV3-2 TGTGCCAGCAGCCTTAGAGAGAGTAACAGAGAAGCTTTCTTT CASSLRESNREAFF
TRBJ1-6 TRBD1 . TRBV18 TGTGCCAGCTCACCCGGACAGGGGGCCAATTCACCCCTCCACTTT CASSPGQGANSPLHF
TRBJ2-5 TRBD2 . TRBV30 TGTGCCTGGAGTTGGGCTAGCGGGGGGCAAGAGACCCAGTACTTC CAWSWASGGQETQYF
TRBJ1-2 . . TRBV5-1 TGCGCCAGCAGCTTGGAATTCGGCAGCACCGGGAGCTGGTATGGCTACACCTTC CASSLEFGSTGSWYGYTF
TRBJ1-4 . . TRBV27 TGTGCCAGCAGTGGTAAGGGAAGGGGCGCAACTAATGAAAAACTGTTTTTT CASSGKGRGATNEKLFF
TRBJ1-1 . . TRBV13 TGTGCCAGCAGCCCGATTCGGGGGACTGAAGCTTTCTTT CASSPIRGTEAFF
TRBJ1-1 TRBD1 . TRBV7-9 TGTGCCAGCAGCCCGGGGGACAGGGGTACTGAAGCTTTCTTT CASSPGDRGTEAFF
TRBJ2-7 . . TRBV18 TGTGCCAGCTCACCACAACAGGGAGGGACCGAGCAGTACTTC CASSPQQGGTEQYF
TRBJ1-1 . . TRBV3-1/TRBV3-2 TGTGCCAGCAGCCAAGAAGTCGGCACTGAAGCTTTCTTT CASSQEVGTEAFF
TRBJ1-2 TRBD1 . TRBV29-1 TGCAGCGCTAAGACAGGGAACTATGGCTACACCTTC CSAKTGNYGYTF
TRBJ1-5 TRBD1 . TRBV6-2/TRBV6-3 TGTGCCAGCAGTCAAGCCGGACAGGGTATAAATCAGCCCCAGCATTTT CASSQAGQGINQPQHF
TRBJ1-2 TRBD1 . TRBV2 TGTGCCAGCAGTAAGGAACAGGGGTCCTATGGCTACACCTTC CASSKEQGSYGYTF
TRBJ1-2 . few TRBV7-9 TGTGCCAGCAGCTTAATGAGGCTTGGCTACACCTTC CASSLMRLGYTF
TRBJ2-1 . . TRBV11-3 TGTGCCAGCAGCTTAATTGCGGGGGCAGGGAATGAGCAGTTCTTC CASSLIAGAGNEQFF
TRBJ2-1 . . TRBV19 TGTGCCAGTAGTATAGGTCAGGGTGTCGACAATGAGCAGTTCTTC CASSIGQGVDNEQFF
TRBJ2-3 TRBD2 . TRBV29-1 TGCAGCGTTGCATCTCTAGCGGGGGGCGGGAATACGCAGTATTTT CSVASLAGGGNTQYF
TRBJ2-3 . . TRBV14 TGTGCCAGCAGCCTTGGCGCAGGGACAGATACGCAGTATTTT CASSLGAGTDTQYF
TRBJ2-7 TRBD1 once TRBV7-8 TGTGCCAGCAGCCCCGGGACAGGGTCCCACGAGCAGTACTTC CASSPGTGSHEQYF
TRBJ1-5 TRBD1 . TRBV4-1 TGCGCCAGCAGCCAAGAAGGTAGGGGGCCAAGCAATCAGCCCCAGCATTTT CASSQEGRGPSNQPQHF
TRBJ2-7 TRBD1 . TRBV5-1 TGCGCCAGCAGCTCGACAGGGACCTCCTACGAGCAGTACTTC CASSSTGTSYEQYF
TRBJ2-1 TRBD2 few TRBV11-3 TGTGCCAGCAGCTTAGATGGTCCCCAGCGGGGGGGCTCCTACAATGAGCAGTTCTTC CASSLDGPQRGGSYNEQFF
TRBJ2-7 TRBD2 . TRBV5-4 TGTGCCAGCAGCTTGGGATCTAGCGGGGGGCCCCTCGGGGAGCAGTACTTC CASSLGSSGGPLGEQYF
TRBJ1-6 . many TRBV2 TGTGCCAGCAGTTTGGCCAAGAATAATTCACCCCTCCACTTT CASSLAKNNSPLHF
TRBJ2-1 TRBD2 . TRBV5-1 TGCGCCAGCAGCATCAGCGGGGGGGACTTCTCCGAGCAGTTCTTC CASSISGGDFSEQFF
TRBJ1-6 TRBD1 . TRBV7-9 TGTGCCAGCAGCGGAACTGAGGGACAGGGGGTTGGTTCACCCCTCCACTTT CASSGTEGQGVGSPLHF
TRBJ1-2 TRBD1 . TRBV2 TGTGCCAGCAGCGGGACAGGGGGCGCAGAATATGGCTACACCTTC CASSGTGGAEYGYTF
TRBJ1-2 . once TRBV12-3/TRBV12-4 TGTGCCAGCAGTTTTCGCGCAGGGCACGGCTACACCTTC CASSFRAGHGYTF
TRBJ1-2 TRBD1 once TRBV6-5 TGTGCCAGCAGTTGGGGACAGGGGATGTCAAACTATGGCTACACCTTC CASSWGQGMSNYGYTF
TRBJ1-6 . . TRBV30 TGTGCCTGGAGTTTGACAGGCACCTATAATTCACCCCTCCACTTT CAWSLTGTYNSPLHF
TRBJ1-2 TRBD1 . TRBV12-5 TGTGCTAGTGGCACCAAGGGACAGGGGGCCCGAGGCTACACCTTC CASGTKGQGARGYTF
TRBJ2-7 . . TRBV20-1 TGCAGTGCTAGTTTAGTCGGGACACAGCTTTCCTACGAGCAGTACTTC CSASLVGTQLSYEQYF
TRBJ1-1 . . TRBV18 TGTGCCAGCTCACCACGAAGAGACCGGCGAGGCACTGAAGCTTTCTTT CASSPRRDRRGTEAFF
TRBJ2-1 TRBD1 . TRBV10-3 TGTGCCATCATGCGGACAGGGGGAAACAATGAGCAGTTCTTC CAIMRTGGNNEQFF
TRBJ1-2 TRBD1 . TRBV28 TGTGCCAGCAGTCCTGCCGGACAGGGGACCTCTGGCTACACCTTC CASSPAGQGTSGYTF